This T cell receptor beta chain was sequenced during a study of T cell repertoires in cytomegalovirus infection. Background on the study: Based on public TCR beta signatures, there were indications of CMV infection and of a matching HLA type.

Trimming removed 6 bases from V and 8 bases from J, with 10 bases in between. The CDR3 consists of 11 residues. Per germline, CDR1 MNHEY and CDR2 SMNVEV (reference sequence). MiXCR, applied by TCRdb to the reads, yields one record per CDR3 protein. Of roughly 110,000 distinct CDR3 sequences listed, about 9.4% are singletons. Turning to this clonotype: Its matching antigen is unknown.

Study results and limitations: Across the ex vivo response, the dominant clonotypes were HLA-C-restricted CMV-specific TCR beta clonotypes. Frequencies of public TCR beta families were cumulated, and this identified carriers of CMV plus the relevant HLA.

The sequenced material came from PBMCs, sequenced either directly or after in vitro stimulation (not recorded which). The chain employs TRBV27 and TRBJ1-2; TRBD1 might be the D (6 bases). The source is a human donor in good health (CMV status not recorded). Some clones in this sample may be carry-over from other donors' samples. The CDR3 spells CASRQGSGYTF. The CDR3, as DNA: TGTGCCAGCAGACAGGGTAGCGGCTACACCTTC.